This T cell receptor beta chain was sequenced during a study of regulatory T cells in long-lasting Graves disease. Study-wide findings and caveats: Thyroid tissue was not sampled; only peripheral blood was.

V dropped 2 bases and J dropped 9 bases, with 8 bases sitting between them. There are 12 residues in the CDR3. Building the TCR beta libraries relied on iRepertoire HTBI primers, and CDR3 regions underwent Arm-PCR. TCRdb reprocessed the multiplex PCR reads via MiXCR and lists one record per CDR3 protein. The table lists fewer than 450,000 distinct CDR3 sequences, around 16% of them singletons. Time point described: newly diagnosed GD, antithyroid drugs for less than 3 months. PBMC RNA was the source of the TCR library. American Thyroid Association guidelines served as the basis for diagnosing Graves' disease. This clonotype was recorded a few times. The target antigen is unknown. This same sample was also taken into another study, of T cells in Graves' hyperthyroidism and ophthalmopathy.

The rearrangement joins TRBV12-3 or TRBV12-4 to TRBJ1-5, with no clear D. Specimen: peripheral blood mononuclear cells (PBMCs), collected at new diagnosis, from a patient treated with antithyroid drugs. The sequence derives from a woman in her forties with Graves disease. The CDR3 spells CASSLSDRPQHF. CDR3 nucleotide sequence: TGTGCCAGCAGTTTAAGCGATCGGCCCCAGCATTTT.